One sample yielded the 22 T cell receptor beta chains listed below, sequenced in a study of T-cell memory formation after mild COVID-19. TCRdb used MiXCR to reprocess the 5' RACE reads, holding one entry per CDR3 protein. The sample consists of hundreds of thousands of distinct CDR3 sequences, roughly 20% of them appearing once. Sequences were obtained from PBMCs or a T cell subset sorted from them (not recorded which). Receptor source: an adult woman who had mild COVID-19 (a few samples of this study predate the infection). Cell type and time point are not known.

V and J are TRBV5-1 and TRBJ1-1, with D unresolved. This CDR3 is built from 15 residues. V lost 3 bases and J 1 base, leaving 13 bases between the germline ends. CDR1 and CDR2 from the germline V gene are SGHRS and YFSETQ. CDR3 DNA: TGCGCCAGCAGCTCAAACGACGGCGGGAACACTGAAGCTTTCTTT. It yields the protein CASSSNDGGNTEAFF.

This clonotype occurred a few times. In DNA, the CDR3 is TGCGCCAGCAGCTTTGGTACCGGACAGTACTCCTATAATTCACCCCTCCACTTT. Translated: CASSFGTGQYSYNSPLHF. The gene calls are TRBV5-1 and TRBJ1-6; TRBD1 might be the D (6 bases). V shed 2 bases and J shed 0 bases, with 15 bases lying between them. The CDR3 sequence is 18 residues long. Germline values: CDR1 SGHRS, CDR2 YFSETQ.

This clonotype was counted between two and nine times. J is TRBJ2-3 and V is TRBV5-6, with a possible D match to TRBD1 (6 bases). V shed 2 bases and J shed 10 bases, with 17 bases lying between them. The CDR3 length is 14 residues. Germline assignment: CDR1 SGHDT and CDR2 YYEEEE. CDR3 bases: TGTGCCAGCAGCTTATATCAGGGGCAAATGGCGCAGTATTTT. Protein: CASSLYQGQMAQYF. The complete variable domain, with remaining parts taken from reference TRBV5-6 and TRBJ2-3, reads DAGVTQSPTHLIKTRGQQVTLRCSPKSGHDTVSWYQQALGQGPQFIFQYYEEEERQRGNFPDRFSGHQFPNYSSELNVNALLLGDSALYLCASSLYQGQMAQYFGPGTRLTVL.

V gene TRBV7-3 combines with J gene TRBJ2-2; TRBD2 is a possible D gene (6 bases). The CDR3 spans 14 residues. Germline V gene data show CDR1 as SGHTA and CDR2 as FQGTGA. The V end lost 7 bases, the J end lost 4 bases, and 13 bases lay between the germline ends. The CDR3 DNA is TGTGCCAGCACCCTCGGGGGAGTCACCGGGGAGCTGTTTTTT. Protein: CASTLGGVTGELFF.

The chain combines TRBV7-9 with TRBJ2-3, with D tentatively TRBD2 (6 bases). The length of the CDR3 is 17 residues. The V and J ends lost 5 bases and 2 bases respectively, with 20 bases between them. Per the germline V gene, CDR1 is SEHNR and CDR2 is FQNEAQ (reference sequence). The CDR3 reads CASSPKPLRRDTDTQYF. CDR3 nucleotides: TGTGCCAGCAGCCCAAAACCCCTTAGGCGGGACACAGATACGCAGTATTTT. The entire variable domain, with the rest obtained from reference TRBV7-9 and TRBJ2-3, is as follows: DTGVSQNPRHKITKRGQNVTFRCDPISEHNRLYWYRQTLGQGPEFLTYFQNEAQLEKSRLLSDRFSAERPKGSFSTLEIQRTEQGDSAMYLCASSPKPLRRDTDTQYFGPGTRLTVL.

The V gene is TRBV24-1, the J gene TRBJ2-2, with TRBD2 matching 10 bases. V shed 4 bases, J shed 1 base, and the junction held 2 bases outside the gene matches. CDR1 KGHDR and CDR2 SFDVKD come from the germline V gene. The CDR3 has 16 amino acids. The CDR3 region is CATSEWTSGNTGELFF. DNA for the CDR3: TGTGCCACCAGTGAATGGACTAGCGGGAACACCGGGGAGCTGTTTTTT.

This chain's CDR3 is CASSPDRISYNEQFF. DNA of the CDR3: TGTGCCAGCAGCCCCGACAGGATCTCCTACAATGAGCAGTTCTTC. The V gene is TRBV7-2, the J gene TRBJ2-1; TRBD1 might be the D (6 bases). Germline assignment: CDR1 SGHTA and CDR2 FQGNSA. Trimming removed 5 bases from V and 0 bases from J, with 11 bases in between. The CDR3 has 15 amino acids.

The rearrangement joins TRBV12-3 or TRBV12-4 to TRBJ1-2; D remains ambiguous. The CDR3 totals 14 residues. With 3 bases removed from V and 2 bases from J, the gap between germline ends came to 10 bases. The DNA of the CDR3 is TGTGCCAGCAGTTTCCACGACGGGAACTATGGCTACACCTTC. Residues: CASSFHDGNYGYTF.

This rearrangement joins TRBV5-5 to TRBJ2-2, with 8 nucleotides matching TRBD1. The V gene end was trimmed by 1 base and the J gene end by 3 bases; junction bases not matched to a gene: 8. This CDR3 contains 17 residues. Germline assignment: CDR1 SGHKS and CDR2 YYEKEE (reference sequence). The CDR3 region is CASSLRDRKKDTGELFF. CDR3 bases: TGTGCCAGCAGCTTGAGGGACAGGAAAAAAGACACCGGGGAGCTGTTTTTT.

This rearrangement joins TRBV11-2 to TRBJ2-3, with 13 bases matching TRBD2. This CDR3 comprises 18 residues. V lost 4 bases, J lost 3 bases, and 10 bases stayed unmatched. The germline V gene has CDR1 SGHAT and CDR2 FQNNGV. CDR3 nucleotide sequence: TGTGCCAGCAGCTGGGCCCCACTAGCGGGGGGGCTGACAGATACGCAGTATTTT. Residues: CASSWAPLAGGLTDTQYF.

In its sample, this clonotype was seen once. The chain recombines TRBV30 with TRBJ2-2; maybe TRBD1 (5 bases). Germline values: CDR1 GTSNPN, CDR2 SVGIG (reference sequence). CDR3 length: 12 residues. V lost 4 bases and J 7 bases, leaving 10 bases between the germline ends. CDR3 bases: TGTGCCTGGAAGGGGCTAATCGGGGAGCTGTTTTTT. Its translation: CAWKGLIGELFF.

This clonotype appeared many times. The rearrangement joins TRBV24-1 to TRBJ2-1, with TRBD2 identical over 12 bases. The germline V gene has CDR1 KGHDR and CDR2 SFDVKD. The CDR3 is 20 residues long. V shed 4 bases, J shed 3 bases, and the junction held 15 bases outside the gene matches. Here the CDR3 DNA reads TGTGCCACCAGTGACCCCTCCCTGACTAGCGGGAGTTCGTACTACAATGAGCAGTTCTTC. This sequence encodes CATSDPSLTSGSSYYNEQFF.

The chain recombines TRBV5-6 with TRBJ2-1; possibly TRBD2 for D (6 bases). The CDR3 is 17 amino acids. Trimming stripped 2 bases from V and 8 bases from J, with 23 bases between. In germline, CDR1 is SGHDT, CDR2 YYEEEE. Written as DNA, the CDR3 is TGTGCCAGCAGCTTTAAGCCCGGGGGATTATCGGGGGATGAGCAGTTCTTC. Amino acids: CASSFKPGGLSGDEQFF. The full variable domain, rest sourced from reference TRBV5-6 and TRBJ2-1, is DAGVTQSPTHLIKTRGQQVTLRCSPKSGHDTVSWYQQALGQGPQFIFQYYEEEERQRGNFPDRFSGHQFPNYSSELNVNALLLGDSALYLCASSFKPGGLSGDEQFFGPGTRLTVL.

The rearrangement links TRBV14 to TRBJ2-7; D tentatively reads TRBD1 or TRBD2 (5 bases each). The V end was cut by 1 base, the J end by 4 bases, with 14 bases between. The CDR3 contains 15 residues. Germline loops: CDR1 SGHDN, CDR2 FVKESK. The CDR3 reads CASSQGGPPWYEQYF. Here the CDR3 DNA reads TGTGCCAGCAGCCAAGGGGGACCCCCTTGGTACGAGCAGTACTTC.

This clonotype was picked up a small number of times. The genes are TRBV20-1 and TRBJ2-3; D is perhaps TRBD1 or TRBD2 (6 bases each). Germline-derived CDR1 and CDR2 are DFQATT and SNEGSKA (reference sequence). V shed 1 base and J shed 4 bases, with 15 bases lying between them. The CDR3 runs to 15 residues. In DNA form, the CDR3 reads TGCAGTGCTAGAGTCATTCCGGGGGCCCCAGATACGCAGTATTTT. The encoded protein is CSARVIPGAPDTQYF.

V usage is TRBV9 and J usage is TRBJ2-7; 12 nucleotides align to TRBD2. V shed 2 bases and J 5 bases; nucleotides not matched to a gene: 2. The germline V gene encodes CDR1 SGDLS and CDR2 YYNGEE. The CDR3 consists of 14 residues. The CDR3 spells CASSVGTSGHEQYF. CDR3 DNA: TGTGCCAGCAGCGTGGGGACTAGCGGGCACGAGCAGTACTTC.

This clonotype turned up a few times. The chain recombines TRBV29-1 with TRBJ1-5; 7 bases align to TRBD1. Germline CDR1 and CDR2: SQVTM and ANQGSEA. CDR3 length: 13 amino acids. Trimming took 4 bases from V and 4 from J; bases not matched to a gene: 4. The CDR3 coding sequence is TGCAGCGTTGGCCAGGGGGGGAATCAGCCCCAGCATTTT. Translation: CSVGQGGNQPQHF.

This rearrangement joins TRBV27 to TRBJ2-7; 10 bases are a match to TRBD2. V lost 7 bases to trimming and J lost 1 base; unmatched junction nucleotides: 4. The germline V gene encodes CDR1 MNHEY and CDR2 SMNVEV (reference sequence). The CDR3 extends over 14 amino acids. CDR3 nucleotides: TGTGCCAGCATGCTAGCGGGGGCTTCCTACGAGCAGTACTTC. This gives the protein CASMLAGASYEQYF.

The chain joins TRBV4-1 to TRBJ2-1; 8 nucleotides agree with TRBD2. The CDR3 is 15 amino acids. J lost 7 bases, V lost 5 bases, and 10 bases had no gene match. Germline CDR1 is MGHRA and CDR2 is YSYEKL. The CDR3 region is CASSNNGGASNEQFF. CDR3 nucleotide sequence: TGCGCCAGCAGCAATAACGGGGGGGCCTCGAATGAGCAGTTCTTC.

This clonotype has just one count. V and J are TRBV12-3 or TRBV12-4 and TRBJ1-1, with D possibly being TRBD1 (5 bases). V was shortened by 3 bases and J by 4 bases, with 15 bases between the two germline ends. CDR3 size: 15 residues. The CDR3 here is CASSFGRERGTEAFF. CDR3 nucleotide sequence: TGTGCCAGCAGTTTTGGCAGGGAAAGAGGCACTGAAGCTTTCTTT.

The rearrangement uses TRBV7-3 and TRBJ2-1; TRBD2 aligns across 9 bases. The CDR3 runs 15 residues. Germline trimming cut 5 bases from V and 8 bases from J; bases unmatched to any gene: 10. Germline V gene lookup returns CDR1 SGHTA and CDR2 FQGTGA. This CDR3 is CASSRTGTSSDEQFF. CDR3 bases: TGTGCCAGCAGCCGGACGGGGACTAGCTCCGATGAGCAGTTCTTC.

The CDR3 region has the DNA TGTGCCAGCAGCCTGACGACTAGCGGGGCTCACGAGCAGTACTTC. Amino acid sequence: CASSLTTSGAHEQYF. The chain employs TRBV7-8 and TRBJ2-7; 11 bases agree with TRBD2. The germline V gene has CDR1 SGHVS and CDR2 FQNEAQ. The CDR3 covers 15 residues. J gave up 5 bases and V 5 bases, and 8 bases lay outside the gene matches.